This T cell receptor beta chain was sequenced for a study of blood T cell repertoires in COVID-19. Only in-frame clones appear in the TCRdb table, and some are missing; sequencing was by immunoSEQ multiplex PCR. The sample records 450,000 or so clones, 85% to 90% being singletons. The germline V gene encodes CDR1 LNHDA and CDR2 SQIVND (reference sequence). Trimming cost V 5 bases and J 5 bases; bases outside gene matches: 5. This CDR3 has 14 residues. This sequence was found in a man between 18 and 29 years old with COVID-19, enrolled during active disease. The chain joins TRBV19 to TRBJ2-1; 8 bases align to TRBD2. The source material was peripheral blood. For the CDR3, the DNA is TGTGCCAGTAGTTGGGCGGGAGGAAACAATGAGCAGTTCTTC. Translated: CASSWAGGNNEQFF.